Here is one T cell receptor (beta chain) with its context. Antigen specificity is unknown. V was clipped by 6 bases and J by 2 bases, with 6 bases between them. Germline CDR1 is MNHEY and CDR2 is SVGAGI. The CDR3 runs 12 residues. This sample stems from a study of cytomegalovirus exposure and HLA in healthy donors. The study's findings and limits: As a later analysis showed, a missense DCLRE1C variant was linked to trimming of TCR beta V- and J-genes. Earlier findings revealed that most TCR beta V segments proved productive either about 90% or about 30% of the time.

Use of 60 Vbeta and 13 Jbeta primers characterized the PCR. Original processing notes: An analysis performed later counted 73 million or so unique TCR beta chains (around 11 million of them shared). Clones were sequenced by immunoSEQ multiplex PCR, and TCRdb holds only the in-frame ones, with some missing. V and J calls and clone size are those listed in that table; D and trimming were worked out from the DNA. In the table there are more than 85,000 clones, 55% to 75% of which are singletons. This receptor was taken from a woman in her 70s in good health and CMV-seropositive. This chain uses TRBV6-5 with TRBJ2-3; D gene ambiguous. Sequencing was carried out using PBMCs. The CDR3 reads CASRPTTDTQYF. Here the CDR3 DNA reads TGTGCCAGCAGGCCTACCACAGATACGCAGTATTTT.